A selection of T cell receptor beta chains follows, all from one sample in a study of shared clonotypes between healthy human individuals. Using immunoSEQ multiplex PCR, the repertoire was profiled, and TCRdb retains in-frame clones only, with some absent. This sample carries hundreds of thousands of clones, around 75% of them seen once, and the ten largest clones take roughly 13%. Material for sequencing was PBMCs. The source of these receptors is a woman aged 40 to 55 in good health. Some clones in this sample may be carry-over from other donors' samples. The CDR3 runs from the conserved cysteine through the conserved F or W.

CDR3aa	v_gene	j_gene
CASTPTSGIGTGELFF	TRBV19	TRBJ2-2
CASKGGMDRRLGQFF	TRBV28	TRBJ2-1
CASSSGTALEQYF	TRBV5-4	TRBJ2-7
CASSWDSGNEQFF	TRBV5-4	TRBJ2-1
CASSIPLDGELFF	TRBV19	TRBJ2-2
CASSYSERNPDTQYF	TRBV6-5	TRBJ2-3
CASSLAGSREQFF	TRBV5-1	TRBJ2-1
CASRPRDRTVEKLFF	TRBV6-5	TRBJ1-4
CARSPGTQRRNTGELFF	TRBV5-3	TRBJ2-2
CASSPEARDNLEQYF	TRBV18	TRBJ2-7
CASSITLRGEAFF	TRBV19	TRBJ1-1
CAWRSRITPEPGGYTF	TRBV30	TRBJ1-2
CASSPRSGVNTGELFF	TRBV7-7	TRBJ2-2
CSADSYNEQFF	TRBV20-1	TRBJ2-1
CASSWDTEAFF	TRBV6-5	TRBJ1-1
CASSQDLAASYEQYF	TRBV4-2	TRBJ2-7
CASSEAREAFF	TRBV2	TRBJ1-1
CASSIVGQGAREQYF	TRBV19	TRBJ2-7
CASSLATRSSGTEQYF	TRBV7-6	TRBJ2-7
CASLGSSAGANVLTF	TRBV6-1	TRBJ2-6
CASSLTTSGSFNEQFF	TRBV7-6	TRBJ2-1
CASQGDGQETQYF	TRBV28	TRBJ2-5
CASTRLADNEQFF	TRBV6-5	TRBJ2-1
CSGRLAGAGEQYF	TRBV29-1	TRBJ2-7
CASSLDPGTEAFF	TRBV11-2	TRBJ1-1
CASSKEVGTGELFF	TRBV19	TRBJ2-2
CASSVAPGLNTEAFF	TRBV9	TRBJ1-1
CASSLPMDTEAFF	TRBV28	TRBJ1-1
CASRNGTPYEQYF	TRBV21-1	TRBJ2-7
CASRYRDYSNQPQHF	TRBV2	TRBJ1-5
CASSKWTESNTGELFF	TRBV18	TRBJ2-2
CASSESDPRTEAFF	TRBV2	TRBJ1-1
CAISEGTVPYF	TRBV10-3	TRBJ2-5
CASSIWGQGGGNQPQHF	TRBV19	TRBJ1-5
CASSERDGSYNEQFF	TRBV6-4	TRBJ2-1
CATETTSGSDTQYF	TRBV5-1	TRBJ2-3
CASSLNREGEGIQYF	TRBV7-9	TRBJ2-4
CSVGTSRGDEQFF	TRBV29-1	TRBJ2-1
CATSRAPTSGPIRSYEQYF	TRBV15	TRBJ2-7
CAWSIQTGGYTF	TRBV30	TRBJ1-2
CSVPGTGWEQFF	TRBV29-1	TRBJ2-1
CASSPWQQGNYEQYF	TRBV28	TRBJ2-7
CASSPQTADTGELFF	TRBV5-4	TRBJ2-2
CASRNPGLNTEAFF	TRBV6-6	TRBJ1-1
CAISEARNTEAFF	TRBV10-3	TRBJ1-1
CASSQQGPNEKLFF	TRBV7-9	TRBJ1-4
CAISVLGGGNTGELFF	TRBV10-3	TRBJ2-2
CASSQKGAQANYGYTF	TRBV4-1	TRBJ1-2
CASSFSGAPEAFF	TRBV28	TRBJ1-1
CASSYAPSSEQYF	TRBV6-5	TRBJ2-7
CASSTIAGTGGNEQFF	TRBV5-1	TRBJ2-1
CASSTRTAPYGYTF	TRBV2	TRBJ1-2
CASRGSGYEQYF	TRBV2	TRBJ2-7
CSVRQKTYGYTF	TRBV29-1	TRBJ1-2
CASSYGQGDEQYF	TRBV7-7	TRBJ2-7
CASSLGDLEGQPQHF	TRBV5-1	TRBJ1-5